This T cell receptor (beta chain) was recovered during a study of CD8 T cells in ankylosing spondylitis. Findings of the study overall: Disease-linked clones bore a CD8+ phenotype, appearing relatively rarely in peripheral blood.

This clonotype has just a few counts. Its antigen is not known. Quantitative 5'-RACE was performed with molecular barcodes, and it yielded the TCR beta libraries. MiXCR, applied by TCRdb to the 5' RACE reads, yields one record per CDR3 protein. The sample lists about 360,000 distinct CDR3 sequences, 20% occurring once. V gave up 2 bases and J gave up 6 bases, with 8 bases separating them. The CDR3 is made up of 12 amino acids. The germline V gene encodes CDR1 MNHEY and CDR2 SVGEGT. This sequence originates from a male donor with ankylosing spondylitis or in good health (not recorded which). The chain links TRBV6-2 or TRBV6-3 to TRBJ2-7; D is unclear. Source material: blood, either unsorted or a sorted T cell fraction (not recorded which). In DNA form, the CDR3 reads TGTGCCAGCAGTTACCCTATTCCCGAGCAGTACTTC. It is translated as CASSYPIPEQYF.